The entry below describes one T cell receptor (beta chain). The antigen remains unidentified. This sample was included in a study of read filtering for tumor transcriptome and immune sequencing. In the study overall: Mean patient age was approximately 71 years, range about 47 to 90; 17 male, 14 to 15 female.

The germline V gene encodes CDR1 SEHNR and CDR2 FQNEAQ (reference sequence). CDR3 length: 19 amino acids. The V gene lost 5 bases and the J gene lost 6 bases, with 30 bases spanning the gap. Study findings and constraints: Sorted CD138-negative bone marrow cells were not purified T cells.

The library was built from around 380 ng RNA with molecular barcoded adaptors for alpha/delta and beta/gamma chains. TCRdb passed the reads through MiXCR, listing each CDR3 protein once. The sample lists tens of thousands of distinct CDR3 sequences, more than 11% occurring once. The receptor was derived from a donor aged 40 or older with multiple myeloma. Sample: a population of CD138-negative cells sorted from bone marrow. The rearrangement links TRBV7-9 to TRBJ2-3; D is ambiguous. The CDR3 DNA reads as TGTGCCAGCAGCGCCCCTAGGCCACAACAGATACTCAAGCCGGATACGCAGTATTTT. It specifies CASSAPRPQQILKPDTQYF.